What follows are 23 T cell receptor beta chains derived from one specimen sequenced in a study of cytomegalovirus exposure and HLA in healthy donors. This PCR relied on a set of 60 Vbeta primers and 13 Jbeta primers. The table came from immunoSEQ multiplex PCR; TCRdb's copy has only in-frame clones and leaves some out. This table has 75,000 to 100,000 clones, over 75% appearing once. Sequencing input: PBMCs. The receptors derive from a man aged 40-50 years in good health and CMV-seronegative.

This CDR3 is CASSSRTGAYEQYF. DNA for the CDR3: TGTGCCAGCAGCTCTCGGACAGGGGCCTACGAGCAGTACTTC. The J gene is TRBJ2-7, the V gene TRBV7-2; TRBD1 matches at 9 bases. Germline V gene lookup returns CDR1 SGHTA and CDR2 FQGNSA. CDR3 length: 14 residues. V shed 4 bases and J 2 bases; nucleotides not matched to a gene: 3.

This clone was seen just once. This chain joins TRBV28 and TRBJ2-2, with D perhaps matching TRBD1 (6 bases). Trimming shortened V by 3 bases and J by 4 bases, and 9 bases separated the two germline ends. The CDR3 sequence is 14 residues long. Germline V gene lookup returns CDR1 MDHEN and CDR2 SYDVKM. This CDR3 reads CASSFGQPTGELFF. CDR3 in DNA: TGTGCCAGCAGTTTCGGACAGCCCACCGGGGAGCTGTTTTTT.

This clone appeared a few times. The chain links TRBV6-4 to TRBJ2-2; 10 bases line up with TRBD2. V dropped 4 bases and J dropped 1; count of bases not matched to a gene: 0. The CDR3 has 15 residues. Germline V lookup: CDR1 MRHNA, CDR2 SNTAGT. CDR3 DNA: TGTGCCAGCAGTGGGACTAGCGGGAACACCGGGGAGCTGTTTTTT. Amino acids: CASSGTSGNTGELFF.

J is TRBJ1-2 and V is TRBV6-5; 10 bases are a match to TRBD1. With V trimmed by 7 bases and J by 7 bases, 9 bases remained unmatched. CDR3 length: 14 residues. Per the germline V gene, CDR1 is MNHEY and CDR2 is SVGAGI. CDR3 DNA sequence: TGTGCCAGCATTTCCCGGACAGGGGGAGTTGGCTACACCTTC. Amino acid sequence: CASISRTGGVGYTF.

This clone was detected a few times. The V and J genes are TRBV27 and TRBJ2-7, with D possibly TRBD2 on 6 matching bases. Germline V gene data show CDR1 as MNHEY and CDR2 as SMNVEV (reference sequence). V was cut by 6 bases and J by 3 bases, with 18 bases left in between. This CDR3 comprises 15 residues. The CDR3 here is CASSFYTGEVYEQYF. CDR3 nucleotides: TGTGCCAGCAGCTTCTATACGGGAGAGGTCTACGAGCAGTACTTC.

V and J are TRBV7-3 and TRBJ2-1, with TRBD2 matching over 11 bases. Trimming at V came to 1 base and at J to 6 bases, leaving 5 bases not matched to a gene. CDR3 length: 16 amino acids. Per germline, CDR1 SGHTA and CDR2 FQGTGA. CDR3 loop: CASSLSLAGGINEQFF. The CDR3 DNA reads as TGTGCCAGCAGCTTAAGTCTAGCGGGGGGCATCAATGAGCAGTTCTTC.

This rearrangement joins TRBV29-1 to TRBJ1-2; D not resolved. Looked up from germline, CDR1 is SQVTM and CDR2 is ANQGSEA. Trimming left V 5 bases short and J 7 bases short, with 17 bases between. This CDR3 has 13 amino acids. The CDR3 DNA sequence: TGCAGCGTTTCAAAACAGACACCCGGTGGCTACACCTTC. Its protein product is CSVSKQTPGGYTF.

The chain recombines TRBV7-8 with TRBJ2-7, with 11 bases aligning to TRBD2. V shed 5 bases, J shed 2 bases, and the junction held 8 bases outside the gene matches. The CDR3 runs to 16 residues. From germline, CDR1 is SGHVS and CDR2 FQNEAQ. This CDR3 is CASSGRLAGTAYEQYF. The DNA of the CDR3 is TGTGCCAGCAGCGGACGACTAGCGGGAACCGCCTACGAGCAGTACTTC.

V usage is TRBV28 and J usage is TRBJ2-7; 11 bases agree with TRBD2. V lost 7 bases and J lost 0; bases outside the gene matches: 11. CDR1 is MDHEN, CDR2 SYDVKM, per germline. The CDR3 is made up of 17 amino acids. The CDR3 protein is CASTPSGRYWSSYEQYF. The CDR3 region has the DNA TGTGCCAGCACCCCTAGCGGGAGGTACTGGAGCTCCTACGAGCAGTACTTC.

The chain combines TRBV5-1 with TRBJ1-2; no clear D. Trimming left V 0 bases short and J 3 bases short, with 12 bases between. Looked up from germline, CDR1 is SGHRS and CDR2 is YFSETQ. The CDR3 contains 15 residues. The chain's CDR3 is CASSLVGGSDYGYTF. In DNA, the CDR3 is TGCGCCAGCAGCTTGGTTGGAGGGTCGGACTATGGCTACACCTTC.

The V and J genes are TRBV4-2 and TRBJ2-7; TRBD1 matches 7 bases. This CDR3 is built from 16 residues. Trimming at V came to 0 bases and at J to 1 base, leaving 6 bases not matched to a gene. Per the germline V gene, CDR1 is LGHNA and CDR2 is YNFKEQ. In nucleotides, the CDR3 is TGTGCCAGCAGCCAAGATCAGACAGGGCTTTCCTACGAGCAGTACTTC. The encoded protein is CASSQDQTGLSYEQYF.

Only a few counts were recorded for this clone. V usage is TRBV2 and J usage is TRBJ2-7; D is unresolved. Germline V gene lookup returns CDR1 SNHLY and CDR2 FYNNEI. CDR3 length equals 14 residues. With 3 bases removed from V and 2 bases from J, the gap between germline ends came to 11 bases. The CDR3 reads CASSDQVSTYEQYF. DNA for the CDR3: TGTGCCAGCAGTGACCAGGTCTCCACCTACGAGCAGTACTTC. The full variable domain, in which reference TRBV2 and TRBJ2-7 provide the parts outside the CDR3, is EPEVTQTPSHQVTQMGQEVILRCVPISNHLYFYWYRQILGQKVEFLVSFYNNEISEKSEIFDDQFSVERPDGSNFTLKIRSTKLEDSAMYFCASSDQVSTYEQYFGPGTRLTVT.

V usage is TRBV10-1 and J usage is TRBJ2-5, with D possibly being TRBD2 (5 bases). Germline V gene lookup returns CDR1 WNHNN and CDR2 SYGVQD (reference sequence). The CDR3 runs to 12 residues. V gave up 0 bases and J gave up 12 bases, with 11 bases separating them. This CDR3 reads CASSESGEGEYF. CDR3 nucleotides: TGCGCCAGCAGTGAGTCAGGAGAGGGAGAGTACTTC.

The chain uses TRBV4-1 and TRBJ2-3; D is unclear. Germline loops: CDR1 MGHRA, CDR2 YSYEKL. This CDR3 contains 13 residues. The V and J ends lost 0 bases and 5 bases respectively, with 6 bases between them. The CDR3 reads CASSQETGDTQYF. CDR3 coding DNA: TGCGCCAGCAGCCAAGAGACGGGAGATACGCAGTATTTT.

V and J are TRBV14 and TRBJ2-7, with TRBD1 as a possible D gene (5 bases). The germline V and J ends were trimmed by 4 bases and 2 bases, with 18 bases remaining between them. The CDR3 extends over 16 amino acids. From germline, CDR1 is SGHDN and CDR2 FVKESK. CDR3 bases: TGTGCCAGCAGCCCTCGGACAAAGGTAATAACCTACGAGCAGTACTTC. It yields the protein CASSPRTKVITYEQYF.

The chain is built from TRBV30 and TRBJ2-1, with 12 bases matching TRBD2. The V and J ends lost 2 bases and 9 bases, in that order; junction bases with no gene match: 11. The CDR3 length is 16 residues. Germline assignment: CDR1 GTSNPN and CDR2 SVGIG (reference sequence). The CDR3 nucleotides are TGTGCCTGGAGTAGGGGACTAGCGGGTCCCGGCAGTGAGCAGTTCTTC. This gives the protein CAWSRGLAGPGSEQFF.

This clone is a singleton in its sample. The chain employs TRBV30 and TRBJ1-1; D is possibly TRBD1 (5 bases). Germline CDR1 GTSNPN, CDR2 SVGIG (reference sequence). Trimming stripped 8 bases from V and 5 bases from J, with 15 bases between. CDR3 size: 12 residues. In DNA, the CDR3 is TGTGCCAGTGGAAGGGGAGGGACTGAAGCTTTCTTT. Translated: CASGRGGTEAFF.

This chain joins TRBV30 and TRBJ1-1; no clear D. The ends were cut back, 3 bases at V and 0 bases at J, with 20 bases in the middle. This CDR3 has 17 residues. The germline gives CDR1 GTSNPN, CDR2 SVGIG (reference sequence). DNA for the CDR3: TGTGCCTGGAGGTATCCCGAATCGAGAGTCATGAACACTGAAGCTTTCTTT. Protein sequence: CAWRYPESRVMNTEAFF.

The chain uses TRBV29-1 and TRBJ2-3, with a weak D call TRBD1 (5 bases). Germline V lookup: CDR1 SQVTM, CDR2 ANQGSEA. The V end was cut by 6 bases, the J end by 2 bases, with 9 bases between. The CDR3 has 12 residues. The CDR3 protein is CSVDSDTDTQYF. The CDR3, as DNA: TGCAGCGTAGACAGCGACACAGATACGCAGTATTTT.

V is TRBV2 and J is TRBJ2-1; 10 bases map to TRBD2. V was clipped by 6 bases and J by 8 bases; unmatched bases: 13. The CDR3 consists of 16 residues. From germline, CDR1 is SNHLY and CDR2 FYNNEI. For the CDR3, the DNA is TGTGCCAGCAGGAAGTTTCTAGCGGGAGTATCCTATGAGCAGTTCTTC. This codes for CASRKFLAGVSYEQFF.

To note about this clone: At one end, the junction sequence differs from germline, possibly due to a read error. This CDR3 is CASSKEGGGAAYEQYF. CDR3 nucleotides: TGCGCCAGCAGCAAAGAGGGCGGGGGGGCCGCCTACGAGCAGTACTTC. The chain has TRBV4-1 and TRBJ2-7; 9 bases are shared with TRBD2. Germline V gives CDR1 MGHRA, CDR2 YSYEKL. The CDR3 is 16 amino acids.

The chain has TRBV15 and TRBJ2-3; 10 bases are a match to TRBD2. The J segment lost 1 base and the V segment lost 0 bases, leaving 4 bases of the junction unmatched. The CDR3 runs to 17 residues. CDR1 LNHNV and CDR2 YYDKDF come from the germline V gene (reference sequence). CDR3 sequence (DNA): TGTGCCACCAGCAGAGATCAAAGCGGGAGGGGCACAGATACGCAGTATTTT. This sequence encodes CATSRDQSGRGTDTQYF.

This sequence joins TRBV5-6 and TRBJ1-3; 9 bases are shared with TRBD1. This CDR3 has 17 amino acids. Germline V gene data show CDR1 as SGHDT and CDR2 as YYEEEE. V lost 4 bases and J lost 0; bases outside the gene matches: 8. The CDR3 DNA sequence: TGTGCCAGCAGCCCGGTGACAGGGGGAAGCTCTGGAAACACCATATATTTT. Translation gives CASSPVTGGSSGNTIYF.